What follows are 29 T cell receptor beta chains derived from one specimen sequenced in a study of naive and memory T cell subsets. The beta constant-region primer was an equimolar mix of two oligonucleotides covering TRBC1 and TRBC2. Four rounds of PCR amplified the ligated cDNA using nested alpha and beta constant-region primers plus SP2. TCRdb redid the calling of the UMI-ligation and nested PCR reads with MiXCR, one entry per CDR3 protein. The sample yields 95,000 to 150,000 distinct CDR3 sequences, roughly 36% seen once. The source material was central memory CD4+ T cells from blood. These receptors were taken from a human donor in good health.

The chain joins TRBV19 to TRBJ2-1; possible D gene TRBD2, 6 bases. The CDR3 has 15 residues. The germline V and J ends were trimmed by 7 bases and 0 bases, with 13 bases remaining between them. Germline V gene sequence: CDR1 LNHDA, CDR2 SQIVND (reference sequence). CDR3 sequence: CASTATGSSYNEQFF. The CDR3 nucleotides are TGTGCCAGTACTGCCACCGGGAGCTCCTACAATGAGCAGTTCTTC. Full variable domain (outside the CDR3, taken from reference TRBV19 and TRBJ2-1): DGGITQSPKYLFRKEGQNVTLSCEQNLNHDAMYWYRQDPGQGLRLIYYSQIVNDFQKGDIAEGYSVSREKKESFPLTVTSAQKNPTAFYLCASTATGSSYNEQFFGPGTRLTVL.

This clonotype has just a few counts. The CDR3 reads CASRPTNRGLNQPQHF. CDR3 DNA: TGTGCCAGCAGGCCGACGAACAGGGGTCTCAATCAGCCCCAGCATTTT. V gene TRBV28 combines with J gene TRBJ1-5, with TRBD1 identical over 7 bases. The CDR3 consists of 16 residues. V trimming: 6 bases; J trimming: 3 bases; junction bases outside the gene matches: 11. Looked up from germline, CDR1 is MDHEN and CDR2 is SYDVKM.

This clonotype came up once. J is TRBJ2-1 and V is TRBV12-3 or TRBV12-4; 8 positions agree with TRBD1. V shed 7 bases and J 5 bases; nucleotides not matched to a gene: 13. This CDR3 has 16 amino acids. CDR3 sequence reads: CASNTGGNRGDNEQFF. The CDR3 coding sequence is TGTGCCAGCAACACAGGGGGGAACCGTGGAGACAATGAGCAGTTCTTC.

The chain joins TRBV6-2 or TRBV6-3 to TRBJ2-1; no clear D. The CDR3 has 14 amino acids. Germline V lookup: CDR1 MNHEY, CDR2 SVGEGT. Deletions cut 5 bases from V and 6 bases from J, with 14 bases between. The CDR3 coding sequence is TGTGCCAGCAGTGGATGGATTTCGGGCAATGAGCAGTTCTTC. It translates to CASSGWISGNEQFF.

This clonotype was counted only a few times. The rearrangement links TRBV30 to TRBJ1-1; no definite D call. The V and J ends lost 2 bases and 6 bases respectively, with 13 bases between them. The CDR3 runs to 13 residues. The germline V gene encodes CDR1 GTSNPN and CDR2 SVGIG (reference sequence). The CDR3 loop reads CAWSTERKAEAFF. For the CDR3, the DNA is TGTGCCTGGAGTACGGAGAGGAAGGCTGAAGCTTTCTTT.

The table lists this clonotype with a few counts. The CDR3 here is CASSLNPGQGDEQFF. The CDR3 region has the DNA TGTGCCAGCAGCCTTAACCCGGGACAGGGGGATGAGCAGTTCTTC. This sequence joins TRBV3-1 and TRBJ2-1; TRBD1 aligns across 11 bases. Germline CDR1 LGHDT, CDR2 YNNKEL (reference sequence). The CDR3 length is 15 residues. With V trimmed by 4 bases and J by 8 bases, 7 bases remained unmatched.

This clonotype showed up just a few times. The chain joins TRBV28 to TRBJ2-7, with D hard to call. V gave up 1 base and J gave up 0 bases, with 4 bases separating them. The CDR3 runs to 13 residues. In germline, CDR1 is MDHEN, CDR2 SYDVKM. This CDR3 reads CASSLSSSYEQYF. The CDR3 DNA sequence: TGTGCCAGCAGTTTATCGAGCTCCTACGAGCAGTACTTC. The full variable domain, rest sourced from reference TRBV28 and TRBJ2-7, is DVKVTQSSRYLVKRTGEKVFLECVQDMDHENMFWYRQDPGLGLRLIYFSYDVKMKEKGDIPEGYSVSREKKERFSLILESASTNQTSMYLCASSLSSSYEQYFGPGTRLTVT.

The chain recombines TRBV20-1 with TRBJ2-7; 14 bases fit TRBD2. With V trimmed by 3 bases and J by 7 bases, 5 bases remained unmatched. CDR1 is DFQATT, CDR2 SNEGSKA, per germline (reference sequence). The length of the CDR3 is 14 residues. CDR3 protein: CSARTSGRAKEQYF. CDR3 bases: TGCAGTGCTAGGACTAGCGGGAGGGCTAAGGAGCAGTACTTC.

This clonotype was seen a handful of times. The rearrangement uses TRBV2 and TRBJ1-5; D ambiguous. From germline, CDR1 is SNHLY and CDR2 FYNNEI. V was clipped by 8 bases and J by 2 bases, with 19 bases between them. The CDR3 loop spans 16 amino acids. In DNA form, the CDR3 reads TGTGCCAGCGGGCTTGAAAGGGTTGCAGGCAATCAGCCCCAGCATTTT. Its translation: CASGLERVAGNQPQHF.

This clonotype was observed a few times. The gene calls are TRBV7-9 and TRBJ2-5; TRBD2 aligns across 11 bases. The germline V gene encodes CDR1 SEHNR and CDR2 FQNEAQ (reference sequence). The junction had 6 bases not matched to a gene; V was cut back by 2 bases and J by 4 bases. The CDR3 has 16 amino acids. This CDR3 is CASSLIAGGLGETQYF. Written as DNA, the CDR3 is TGTGCCAGCAGCTTAATAGCGGGAGGGCTCGGAGAGACCCAGTACTTC. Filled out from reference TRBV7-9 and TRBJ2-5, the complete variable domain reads DTGVSQNPRHKITKRGQNVTFRCDPISEHNRLYWYRQTLGQGPEFLTYFQNEAQLEKSRLLSDRFSAERPKGSFSTLEIQRTEQGDSAMYLCASSLIAGGLGETQYFGPGTRLLVL.

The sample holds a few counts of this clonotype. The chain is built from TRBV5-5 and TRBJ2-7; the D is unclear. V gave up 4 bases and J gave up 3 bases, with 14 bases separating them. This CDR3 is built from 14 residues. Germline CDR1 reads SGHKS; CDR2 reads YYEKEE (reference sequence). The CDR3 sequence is CASSLRPVVYEQYF. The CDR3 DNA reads TGTGCCAGCAGCCTACGTCCGGTTGTCTACGAGCAGTACTTC.

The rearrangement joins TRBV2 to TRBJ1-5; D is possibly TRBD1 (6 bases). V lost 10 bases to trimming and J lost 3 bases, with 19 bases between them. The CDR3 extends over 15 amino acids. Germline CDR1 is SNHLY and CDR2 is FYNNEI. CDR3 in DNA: TGTGCCACCAAGGGGTCGGACAGCCCCAATCAGCCCCAGCATTTT. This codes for CATKGSDSPNQPQHF. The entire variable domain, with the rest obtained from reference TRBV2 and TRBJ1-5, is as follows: EPEVTQTPSHQVTQMGQEVILRCVPISNHLYFYWYRQILGQKVEFLVSFYNNEISEKSEIFDDQFSVERPDGSNFTLKIRSTKLEDSAMYFCATKGSDSPNQPQHFGDGTRLSIL.

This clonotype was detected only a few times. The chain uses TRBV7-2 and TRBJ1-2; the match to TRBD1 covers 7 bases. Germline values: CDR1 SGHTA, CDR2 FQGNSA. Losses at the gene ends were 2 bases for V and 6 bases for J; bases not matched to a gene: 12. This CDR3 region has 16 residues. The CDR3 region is CASSLYGPKTGNGYTF. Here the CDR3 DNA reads TGTGCCAGCAGCTTATATGGCCCGAAGACAGGGAATGGCTACACCTTC.

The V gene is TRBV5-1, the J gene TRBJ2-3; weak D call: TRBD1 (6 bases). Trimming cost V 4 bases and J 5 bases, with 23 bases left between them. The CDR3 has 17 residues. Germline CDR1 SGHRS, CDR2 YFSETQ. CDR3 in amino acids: CASSAKLGGNTIDTQYF. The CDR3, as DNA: TGCGCCAGCAGCGCTAAGTTAGGGGGAAATACAATAGATACGCAGTATTTT.

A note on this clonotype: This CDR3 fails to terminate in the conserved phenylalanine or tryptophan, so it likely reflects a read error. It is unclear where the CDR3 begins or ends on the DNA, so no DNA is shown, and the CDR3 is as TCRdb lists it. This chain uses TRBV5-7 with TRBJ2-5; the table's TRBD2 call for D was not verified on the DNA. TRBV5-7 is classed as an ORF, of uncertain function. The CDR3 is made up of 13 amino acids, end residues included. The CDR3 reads CASSLARETPHPV.

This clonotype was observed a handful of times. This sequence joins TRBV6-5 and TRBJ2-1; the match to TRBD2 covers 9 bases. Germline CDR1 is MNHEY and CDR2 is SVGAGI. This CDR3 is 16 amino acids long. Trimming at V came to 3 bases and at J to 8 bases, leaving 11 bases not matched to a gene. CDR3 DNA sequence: TGTGCCAGCAGTTATAACTGGGGAGCGGGAGGAGATGAGCAGTTCTTC. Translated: CASSYNWGAGGDEQFF.

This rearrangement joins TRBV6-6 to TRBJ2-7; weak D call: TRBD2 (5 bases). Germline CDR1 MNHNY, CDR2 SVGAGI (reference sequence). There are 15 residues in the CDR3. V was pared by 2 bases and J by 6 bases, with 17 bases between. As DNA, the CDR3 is TGTGCCAGCAGTTACCTTAGCGTTGGGTTCGGCGAGCAGTACTTC. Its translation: CASSYLSVGFGEQYF.

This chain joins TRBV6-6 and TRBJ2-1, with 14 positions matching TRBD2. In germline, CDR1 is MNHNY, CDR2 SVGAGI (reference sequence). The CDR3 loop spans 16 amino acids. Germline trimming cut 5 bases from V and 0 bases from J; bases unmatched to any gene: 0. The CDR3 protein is CASSGTSGSSYNEQFF. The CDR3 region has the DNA TGTGCCAGCAGTGGGACTAGCGGGAGCTCCTACAATGAGCAGTTCTTC.

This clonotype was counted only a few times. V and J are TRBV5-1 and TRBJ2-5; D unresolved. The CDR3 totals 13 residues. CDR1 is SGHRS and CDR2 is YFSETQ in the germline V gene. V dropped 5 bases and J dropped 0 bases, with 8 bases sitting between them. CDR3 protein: CASSRSDQETQYF. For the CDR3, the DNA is TGCGCCAGCAGTCGGTCAGACCAAGAGACCCAGTACTTC.

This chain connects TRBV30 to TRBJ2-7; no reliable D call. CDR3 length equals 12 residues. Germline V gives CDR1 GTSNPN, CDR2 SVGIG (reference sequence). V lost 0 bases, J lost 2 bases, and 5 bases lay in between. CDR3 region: CAWSVSAYEQYF. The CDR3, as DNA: TGTGCCTGGAGTGTAAGCGCCTACGAGCAGTACTTC.

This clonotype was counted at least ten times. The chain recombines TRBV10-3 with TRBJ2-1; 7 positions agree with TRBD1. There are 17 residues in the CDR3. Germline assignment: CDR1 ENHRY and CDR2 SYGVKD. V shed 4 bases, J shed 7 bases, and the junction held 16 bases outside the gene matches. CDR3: CAISGAKTGMGINEQFF. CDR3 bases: TGTGCCATCAGTGGAGCCAAGACAGGGATGGGCATTAATGAGCAGTTCTTC.

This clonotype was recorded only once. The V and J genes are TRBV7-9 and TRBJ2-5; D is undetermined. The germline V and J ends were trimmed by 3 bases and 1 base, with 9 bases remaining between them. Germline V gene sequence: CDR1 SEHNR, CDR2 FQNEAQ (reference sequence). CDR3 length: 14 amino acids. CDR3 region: CASSFRQFQETQYF. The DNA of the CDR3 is TGTGCCAGCAGCTTTCGGCAGTTCCAAGAGACCCAGTACTTC.

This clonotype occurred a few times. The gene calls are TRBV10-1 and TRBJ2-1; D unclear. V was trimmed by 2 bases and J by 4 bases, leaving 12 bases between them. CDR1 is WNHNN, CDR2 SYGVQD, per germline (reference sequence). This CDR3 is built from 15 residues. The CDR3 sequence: CASSEISGSYNEQFF. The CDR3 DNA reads TGCGCCAGCAGTGAGATTTCTGGTTCTTACAATGAGCAGTTCTTC.

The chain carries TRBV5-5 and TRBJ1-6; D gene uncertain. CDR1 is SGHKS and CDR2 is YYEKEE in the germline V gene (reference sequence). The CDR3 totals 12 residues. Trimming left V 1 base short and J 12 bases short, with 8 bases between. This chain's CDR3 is CASSLYSQPLHF. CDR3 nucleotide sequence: TGTGCCAGCAGCTTGTACAGCCAACCCCTCCACTTT.

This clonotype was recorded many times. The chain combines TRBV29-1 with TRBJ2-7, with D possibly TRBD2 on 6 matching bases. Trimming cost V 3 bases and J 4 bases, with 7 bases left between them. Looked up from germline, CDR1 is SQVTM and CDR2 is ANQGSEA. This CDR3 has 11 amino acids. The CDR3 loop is CSVDSGYEQYF. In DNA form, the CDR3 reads TGCAGCGTTGATAGCGGTTACGAGCAGTACTTC.

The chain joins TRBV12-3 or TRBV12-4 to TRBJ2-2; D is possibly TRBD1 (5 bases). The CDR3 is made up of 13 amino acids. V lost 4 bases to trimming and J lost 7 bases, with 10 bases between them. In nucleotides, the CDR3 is TGTGCCAGCAGTTCTACAGGTTTCGGGGAGCTGTTTTTT. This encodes CASSSTGFGELFF.

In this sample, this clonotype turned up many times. The CDR3 nucleotides are TGTGCCAGCAGCGGGACTAGCGGGATGGGAGATACGCAGTATTTT. This gives the protein CASSGTSGMGDTQYF. The genes are TRBV9 and TRBJ2-3; 12 bases fit TRBD2. Germline CDR1 is SGDLS and CDR2 is YYNGEE. The CDR3 extends over 15 amino acids. V dropped 3 bases and J dropped 5; count of bases not matched to a gene: 4.

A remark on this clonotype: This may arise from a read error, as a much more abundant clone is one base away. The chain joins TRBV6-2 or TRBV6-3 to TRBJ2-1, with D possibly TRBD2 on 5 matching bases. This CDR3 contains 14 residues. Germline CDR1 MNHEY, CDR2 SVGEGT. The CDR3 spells CTSSSQRIDNEQFF. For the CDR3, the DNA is TGTACCAGCAGTTCTCAGCGGATAGACAATGAGCAGTTCTTC.

CDR3 coding DNA: TGTGCCAGCAGTGAAGGGAGAGGCTACACCTTC. Amino acids: CASSEGRGYTF. The chain links TRBV6-1 to TRBJ1-2, with D uncertain. Germline values: CDR1 MNHNS, CDR2 SASEGT. CDR3 length equals 11 residues. Between the trimmed V and J ends, which lost 1 base and 8 bases, there was a span of 5 bases.